This T cell receptor (beta chain) derives from a study of cytomegalovirus exposure and HLA in healthy donors. Germline lookup yields CDR1 SGHTA and CDR2 FQGNSA. The germline V and J ends were trimmed by 1 base and 8 bases, with 14 bases remaining between them. The length of the CDR3 is 14 residues. The PCR was carried out with 60 Vbeta primers and 13 Jbeta primers. Data came from immunoSEQ multiplex PCR; TCRdb stores just in-frame clones and leaves some out. The sample includes about 110,000 clones, 69% of them seen just once. Points from the study as a whole: Reports indicated that the classifier achieved high specificity and sensitivity in diagnosing cytomegalovirus status. Later analysis reportedly placed an Asian-associated ancestry cluster below the roughly 680-donor mean in N-insertions.

This clone has only one observation. Antigen: not known. The source of this sequence is a woman aged 65 to 85 in good health and CMV-seropositive. The sample was PBMCs. The chain carries TRBV7-2 and TRBJ1-2; D uncertain. CDR3 loop: CASSLGGVVSGYTF. The CDR3 nucleotides are TGTGCCAGCAGCTTAGGCGGAGTCGTCTCGGGCTACACCTTC.